This TCR beta chain was retrieved from a study of cytomegalovirus exposure and HLA in healthy donors. Germline V gives CDR1 SGHRS, CDR2 YFSETQ. The CDR3 consists of 15 residues. Trimming took off 3 bases at V and 6 bases at J, with 16 bases between the two ends. PCR amplification relied on 60 Vbeta primers (plus 13 Jbeta primers). Some clones are missing from TCRdb's copy, which holds only in-frame ones; the method was immunoSEQ multiplex PCR. The data contain some 56,000 clones, about 57% of them singletons. The V and J genes are TRBV5-1 and TRBJ2-1, with a tentative D call TRBD2 (6 bases). This sequence was found in a human donor in good health. Source material: PBMCs. The DNA for the CDR3 is TGCGCCAGCAGCTCGTCCGGGACCGGGGGCAATGAGCAGTTCTTC. It codes for CASSSSGTGGNEQFF. Supplemented by reference TRBV5-1 and TRBJ2-1, the full variable domain reads KAGVTQTPRYLIKTRGQQVTLSCSPISGHRSVSWYQQTPGQGLQFLFEYFSETQRNKGNFPGRFSGRQFSNSRSEMNVSTLELGDSALYLCASSSSGTGGNEQFFGPGTRLTVL.